A single sample is the source of the 12 T cell receptor beta chains below, sequenced in a study of post-analysis software for immune sequencing data. Study-level points and caveats: Five or six TRBV segments, including TRBV5-6, TRBV5-1 and TRBV20-1, were more frequent in patients than controls.

Carried by the TCR beta cDNA libraries were unique molecular identifiers. MiXCR, applied by TCRdb to the PCR reads, yields one record per CDR3 protein. The data hold about 430,000 distinct CDR3 sequences, with 30% to 40% observed a single time. Which antigens these TCRs recognize remains unknown. The specimen was blood. These receptors all stem from a girl aged 2-15 years with multiple sclerosis.

V and J are TRBV20-1 and TRBJ2-7; TRBD2 matches at 14 bases. V gave up 0 bases and J gave up 0 bases; unmatched junction bases: 4. This CDR3 is built from 17 residues. Germline values: CDR1 DFQATT, CDR2 SNEGSKA (reference sequence). DNA of the CDR3: TGCAGTGCTAGAGACGAGACTAGCGGGAGGGCCTCCTACGAGCAGTACTTC. Translation: CSARDETSGRASYEQYF.

This clonotype was seen a handful of times. V and J are TRBV28 and TRBJ2-2; D call uncertain. The CDR3 runs 13 residues. The germline V and J ends were trimmed by 6 bases and 7 bases, with 12 bases remaining between them. Germline lookup yields CDR1 MDHEN and CDR2 SYDVKM. The CDR3, as DNA: TGTGCCAGCAGCTCGATGGGGAACGGGGAGCTGTTTTTT. Protein sequence: CASSSMGNGELFF.

This clonotype was recorded a few times. J is TRBJ2-1 and V is TRBV20-1; 8 bases are shared with TRBD1. The V gene's germline CDR1 is DFQATT and CDR2 SNEGSKA (reference sequence). The length of the CDR3 is 16 residues. V lost 1 base, J lost 4 bases, and 9 bases stayed unmatched. The CDR3 nucleotides read TGCAGTGCTAGAGGGGGGCGGGACAGGCCATACAATGAGCAGTTCTTC. Amino acids: CSARGGRDRPYNEQFF.

The J gene is TRBJ1-1, the V gene TRBV27; the match to TRBD1 covers 9 bases. CDR3 size: 17 residues. Germline CDR1 reads MNHEY; CDR2 reads SMNVEV (reference sequence). V lost 6 bases and J lost 4; bases outside the gene matches: 15. The CDR3 sequence is CASSNTGGSRFSTEAFF. CDR3 DNA sequence: TGTGCCAGCAGCAACACAGGGGGCAGTAGGTTTAGCACTGAAGCTTTCTTT.

This sequence joins TRBV6-5 and TRBJ1-2; D is unclear. V was clipped by 6 bases and J by 3 bases, with 14 bases between them. Per germline, CDR1 MNHEY and CDR2 SVGAGI. The CDR3 runs to 14 residues. The CDR3 DNA reads as TGTGCCAGCAGGCCGAGGGATTGGGACTATGGCTACACCTTC. Its protein is CASRPRDWDYGYTF.

V is TRBV4-1 and J is TRBJ2-5; 12 nucleotides align to TRBD1. Near its end, the DNA agrees better with TRBJ2-7, so the J call may be wrong. This CDR3 has 15 residues. Germline V lookup: CDR1 MGHRA, CDR2 YSYEKL. CDR3 coding DNA: TGCGCCAGCAGCCGGGGACAGGGGGCGTGGTACGAGCAGTACTTC. It translates to CASSRGQGAWYEQYF.

The V gene is TRBV12-3 or TRBV12-4, the J gene TRBJ2-5; a possible D gene is TRBD1 (7 bases). The DNA end is a closer match to TRBJ2-7, so the J assignment may be wrong. The CDR3 is made up of 13 amino acids. CDR3 loop: CASSTGDSYEQYF. In DNA form, the CDR3 reads TGTGCCAGCAGTACGGGGGACAGCTACGAGCAGTACTTC.

This clonotype came up once. V and J are TRBV7-3 and TRBJ2-1; the match to TRBD2 covers 12 bases. The CDR3 covers 15 residues. From germline, CDR1 is SGHTA and CDR2 FQGTGA. V dropped 2 bases and J dropped 7; count of bases not matched to a gene: 3. Here the CDR3 DNA reads TGTGCCAGCAGCTTATGGACTAGCGGGGTGAATGAGCAGTTCTTC. The encoded protein is CASSLWTSGVNEQFF.

The genes are TRBV12-3 or TRBV12-4 and TRBJ2-7; D is tentatively TRBD1 or TRBD2 (7 bases each). This CDR3 contains 17 residues. Trimming removed 8 bases at V and 2 bases at J, with 25 bases between. Written as DNA, the CDR3 is TGTGCCAGCTCAGGGGGGAGGGAGGCTAGAGGCCCCTACGAGCAGTACTTC. Translated: CASSGGREARGPYEQYF.

The chain carries TRBV7-9 and TRBJ2-7; TRBD1 aligns across 8 bases. The CDR3 covers 16 residues. Germline V gene sequence: CDR1 SEHNR, CDR2 FQNEAQ (reference sequence). J was trimmed by 4 bases and V by 1 base; bases with no gene match: 9. The CDR3 DNA reads TGTGCCAGCAGCTTAGAAGTTGAGACAGGGGCTTACGAGCAGTACTTC. Its protein product is CASSLEVETGAYEQYF.

V usage is TRBV6-2 or TRBV6-3 and J usage is TRBJ2-7; D remains unclear. CDR1 is MNHEY and CDR2 is SVGEGT in the germline V gene. The CDR3 runs 13 residues. The V end lost 2 bases, the J end lost 0 bases, and 5 bases lay between the germline ends. The CDR3 loop is CASSYIDSYEQYF. The CDR3, as DNA: TGTGCCAGCAGTTACATTGACTCCTACGAGCAGTACTTC.

The chain uses TRBV5-1 and TRBJ1-2; weak D call: TRBD1 (5 bases). CDR3 length equals 13 residues. Between the trimmed V and J ends, which lost 2 bases and 3 bases, there was a span of 8 bases. Germline V gives CDR1 SGHRS, CDR2 YFSETQ. This CDR3 reads CASSLRRDYGYTF. CDR3 coding DNA: TGCGCCAGCAGCTTACGCAGGGACTATGGCTACACCTTC.